This passage covers 32 T cell receptor beta chains from one sample sequenced in a study of T cells in Graves' hyperthyroidism and ophthalmopathy. Regions amplified from RNA transcripts were the TCR beta CDR3 regions. Initially, a first-round RT-PCR of the TCR CDR3 employed the HTBI primer set. TCRdb analysed the multiplex PCR reads with MiXCR anew, one entry per CDR3 protein. The sample carries 370,000 or so distinct CDR3 sequences, 15% to 19% recorded once. Material for sequencing was blood. The source is a woman aged 18-29 years with Graves' hyperthyroidism that later progressed to Graves' ophthalmopathy.

As to this clonotype: A junction boundary mismatches the germline segment, possibly from a read error. V usage is TRBV30 and J usage is TRBJ2-7, with 9 bases that match TRBD2. This CDR3 spans 15 amino acids. Germline V gene lookup returns CDR1 GTSNPN and CDR2 SVGIG (reference sequence). The chain's CDR3 is CAWNPPPGLAYERYF. The CDR3 nucleotides are TGTGCCTGGAACCCCCCGCCGGGACTAGCCTACGAGCGGTACTTC.

A note on this clonotype: A much larger clonotype is one base distant, so this may be a read error. V gene TRBV10-3 combines with J gene TRBJ2-1; tentatively, D is TRBD2 (7 bases). Germline V gives CDR1 ENHRY, CDR2 SYGVKD. This CDR3 region has 17 residues. CDR3 DNA: TGTGCCATCAGCGGCGGAGTCCGGGGGGCCACCTACAATGGGCAGTTCTTC. Residues: CAISGGVRGATYNGQFF.

Points on this clonotype: This may be a read error: a much more frequent sequence differs by one nucleotide. The CDR3 sequence: CASSEPGTGGETQYF. CDR3 coding DNA: TGTGCCAGCAGTGAACCGGGGACAGGGGGAGAGACCCAGTACTTC. This chain uses TRBV2 with TRBJ2-5; TRBD1 matches at 11 bases. Germline V gene sequence: CDR1 SNHLY, CDR2 FYNNEI. The J segment lost 4 bases and the V segment lost 2 bases, leaving 3 bases of the junction unmatched. The CDR3 loop spans 15 amino acids.

The chain employs TRBV2 and TRBJ2-1, with D perhaps matching TRBD2 (5 bases). CDR1 SNHLY and CDR2 FYNNEI come from the germline V gene. The CDR3 runs to 14 residues. V lost 3 bases to trimming and J lost 12 bases, with 18 bases between them. CDR3 bases: TGTGCCAGCAGTGACCCAGACTACCCTAGTGGGCAGTTCTTC. It is translated as CASSDPDYPSGQFF.

This clonotype has a count of ten or more. V and J are TRBV6-1 and TRBJ2-3; D not resolved. The CDR3 spans 11 residues. Trimming took off 8 bases at V and 2 bases at J, with 5 bases between the two ends. Germline loops: CDR1 MNHNS, CDR2 SASEGT. CDR3 DNA: TGTGCCAGCGGTTTCACAGATACGCAGTATTTT. Amino acids: CASGFTDTQYF.

This clonotype was recorded a few times. The chain is built from TRBV29-1 and TRBJ2-4; 10 bases fit TRBD1. The germline gives CDR1 SQVTM, CDR2 ANQGSEA. J gave up 0 bases and V 4 bases, and 9 bases lay outside the gene matches. This CDR3 is built from 17 residues. CDR3 in DNA: TGCAGCGTTGGGGGACAGGGGTCCCGACTAGCCAAAAACATTCAGTACTTC. Protein: CSVGGQGSRLAKNIQYF.

This clonotype was observed a handful of times. The chain combines TRBV9 with TRBJ1-1, with D possibly being TRBD1 (5 bases). Germline CDR1 SGDLS, CDR2 YYNGEE. This CDR3 has 14 amino acids. V dropped 0 bases and J dropped 8 bases, with 14 bases sitting between them. Written as DNA, the CDR3 is TGTGCCAGCAGCGTAGTGGGGACGGGAGGGGAAGCTTTCTTT. Amino acids: CASSVVGTGGEAFF.

This clonotype has a handful of counts. The genes are TRBV7-9 and TRBJ2-1, with D tentatively TRBD1 or TRBD2 (5 bases each). Germline loops: CDR1 SEHNR, CDR2 FQNEAQ (reference sequence). The CDR3 runs 17 residues. V lost 5 bases and J lost 7, with 24 bases in between. The CDR3: CASSPFGGVFTWNEQFF. The CDR3 nucleotides read TGTGCCAGCAGCCCTTTTGGGGGAGTCTTCACATGGAATGAGCAGTTCTTC. Drawing the rest from reference TRBV7-9 and TRBJ2-1, the complete variable domain is DTGVSQNPRHKITKRGQNVTFRCDPISEHNRLYWYRQTLGQGPEFLTYFQNEAQLEKSRLLSDRFSAERPKGSFSTLEIQRTEQGDSAMYLCASSPFGGVFTWNEQFFGPGTRLTVL.

This clonotype has ten or more counts. This chain links TRBV20-1 with TRBJ1-2; D gene unclear. The germline gives CDR1 DFQATT, CDR2 SNEGSKA (reference sequence). The V gene lost 0 bases and the J gene lost 0 bases, with 11 bases spanning the gap. This CDR3 is 15 amino acids long. In DNA, the CDR3 is TGCAGTGCTAGAGATAGTGATTTAGCTAACTATGGCTACACCTTC. The encoded protein is CSARDSDLANYGYTF.

This clonotype showed up many times. The chain links TRBV6-1 to TRBJ1-1; 8 bases match TRBD1. V trimming: 0 bases; J trimming: 7 bases; junction bases outside the gene matches: 7. The length of the CDR3 is 15 residues. Germline CDR1 is MNHNS and CDR2 is SASEGT. CDR3 nucleotides: TGTGCCAGCAGTGAAGCGCTCGACAGGGGCGGTGAAGCTTTCTTT. Translating it yields CASSEALDRGGEAFF.

This clonotype was recorded at least ten times. The rearrangement joins TRBV27 to TRBJ2-1; no firm D call. CDR3 size: 11 residues. Germline V gene sequence: CDR1 MNHEY, CDR2 SMNVEV (reference sequence). Trimming removed 7 bases at V and 8 bases at J, with 9 bases between. The CDR3 DNA reads as TGTGCCAGCACGAGCTCTGATGAGCAGTTCTTC. Protein: CASTSSDEQFF.

This clonotype came up many times. The chain couples TRBV6-1 to TRBJ2-1, with TRBD2 matching 14 bases. V shed 5 bases and J 7 bases; nucleotides not matched to a gene: 4. The CDR3 has 15 residues. The germline V gene has CDR1 MNHNS and CDR2 SASEGT. CDR3 residues: CASSRLAGGSNEQFF. The CDR3 DNA is TGTGCCAGCAGTAGACTAGCGGGAGGGTCTAATGAGCAGTTCTTC.

As concerns this clonotype: A much larger clone lies a single base off, so this may be a read error. This sequence joins TRBV6-2 or TRBV6-3 and TRBJ2-1; the D gene is possibly TRBD2 (5 bases). The CDR3 spans 14 residues. CDR1 and CDR2 from the germline V gene are MNHEY and SVGEGT. The CDR3 loop reads CTSSRSGSRDEQFF. CDR3 DNA: TGTACCAGCAGTCGGAGTGGGAGTAGGGATGAGCAGTTCTTC.

Ten or more counts support this clonotype. This chain connects TRBV11-2 to TRBJ1-4, with D unclear. CDR1 is SGHAT and CDR2 is FQNNGV in the germline V gene. CDR3 length: 18 amino acids. V lost 3 bases to trimming and J lost 4 bases, with 21 bases between them. Written as DNA, the CDR3 is TGTGCCAGCAGCTTGTTTGGTACCATGACGGCGTATAATGAAAAACTGTTTTTT. It is translated as CASSLFGTMTAYNEKLFF.

This clonotype appeared many times. The chain employs TRBV11-3 and TRBJ2-7; D might be TRBD1 (6 bases). The V and J ends lost 1 base and 3 bases respectively, with 7 bases between them. Per germline, CDR1 SGHNT and CDR2 YENEEA. The CDR3 runs to 13 residues. CDR3 DNA sequence: TGTGCCAGCAGCTTAGGGGACAACTACGAGCAGTACTTC. As protein: CASSLGDNYEQYF.

This rearrangement joins TRBV6-4 to TRBJ2-7, with unresolved D. Germline V lookup: CDR1 MRHNA, CDR2 SNTAGT. V was cut by 0 bases and J by 4 bases, with 10 bases left in between. CDR3 length: 14 residues. CDR3 residues: CASSDSPPLYEQYF. CDR3 bases: TGTGCCAGCAGTGACTCTCCCCCCCTTTACGAGCAGTACTTC.

The V call is TRBV20-1, the J call TRBJ2-7, with 10 bases aligning to TRBD1. The CDR3 extends over 13 amino acids. Looked up from germline, CDR1 is DFQATT and CDR2 is SNEGSKA (reference sequence). V lost 5 bases, J lost 3 bases, and 4 bases stayed unmatched. The CDR3 here is CSAAGTGDYEQYF. CDR3 bases: TGCAGTGCTGCCGGGACAGGGGACTACGAGCAGTACTTC.

This clonotype was recorded many times. V and J are TRBV29-1 and TRBJ1-1; 7 nucleotides agree with TRBD1. The V segment lost 1 base and the J segment 1 base; nucleotides outside the gene matches: 3. The CDR3 has 14 amino acids. CDR1 and CDR2 (germline): SQVTM, ANQGSEA. The CDR3 loop is CSVEVGTANTEAFF. The CDR3 bases are TGCAGCGTTGAAGTGGGGACAGCGAACACTGAAGCTTTCTTT.

This clonotype was detected many times. The chain has TRBV3-1 and TRBJ2-7; the match to TRBD2 covers 7 bases. The CDR3 extends over 13 amino acids. With 1 base clipped from V and 6 bases from J, the junction kept 3 bases outside the gene matches. Looked up from germline, CDR1 is LGHDT and CDR2 is YNNKEL (reference sequence). DNA for the CDR3: TGTGCCAGCAGCCAAGGGGAGGGAAGCGAGCAGTACTTC. This encodes CASSQGEGSEQYF.

There are many counts of this clonotype. The CDR3 coding sequence is TGCAGCGTTGCCCCGGCTAGTCTCTACGAGCAGTACTTC. Translation gives CSVAPASLYEQYF. J is TRBJ2-7 and V is TRBV29-1; D is unresolved. This CDR3 has 13 amino acids. Germline CDR1 is SQVTM and CDR2 is ANQGSEA. Trimming cost V 4 bases and J 3 bases, with 13 bases left between them.

There are many counts of this clonotype. This chain links TRBV28 with TRBJ2-3; possibly TRBD1 for D (6 bases). Trimming took off 2 bases at V and 1 base at J, with 13 bases between the two ends. CDR3 length equals 16 residues. Germline V gene sequence: CDR1 MDHEN, CDR2 SYDVKM. CDR3 amino acids: CASSLNGAGGTDTQYF. The DNA for the CDR3 is TGTGCCAGCAGTTTAAACGGCGCAGGGGGCACAGATACGCAGTATTTT. Full variable domain (rest looked up from reference TRBV28 and TRBJ2-3): DVKVTQSSRYLVKRTGEKVFLECVQDMDHENMFWYRQDPGLGLRLIYFSYDVKMKEKGDIPEGYSVSREKKERFSLILESASTNQTSMYLCASSLNGAGGTDTQYFGPGTRLTVL.

This chain uses TRBV5-1 with TRBJ1-1; D is undetermined. Germline lookup yields CDR1 SGHRS and CDR2 YFSETQ. This CDR3 has 14 amino acids. V dropped 0 bases and J dropped 4 bases, with 10 bases sitting between them. Written as DNA, the CDR3 is TGCGCCAGCAGCTTGGCCGGCAGGTGCACTGAAGCTTTCTTT. Encoded protein: CASSLAGRCTEAFF.

In its sample, this clonotype was seen many times. The V and J genes are TRBV20-1 and TRBJ2-7, with 11 bases that match TRBD2. CDR3 length: 14 residues. Germline trimming cut 5 bases from V and 3 bases from J; bases unmatched to any gene: 6. The germline V gene has CDR1 DFQATT and CDR2 SNEGSKA (reference sequence). The CDR3 nucleotides read TGCAGTGCTTTGACTAGCGGGAAGGACTACGAGCAGTACTTC. As protein: CSALTSGKDYEQYF.

A few counts support this clonotype. The chain joins TRBV30 to TRBJ1-1; D gene uncertain. The CDR3 contains 11 residues. Germline CDR1 reads GTSNPN; CDR2 reads SVGIG (reference sequence). Trimming cost V 8 bases and J 1 base, with 8 bases left between them. DNA of the CDR3: TGTGCCATAAACAGGAACACTGAAGCTTTCTTT. It codes for CAINRNTEAFF.

This clonotype was found many times. The chain uses TRBV18 and TRBJ2-5, with D possibly matching TRBD2 (5 bases). Trimming shortened V by 1 base and J by 2 bases, and 5 bases separated the two germline ends. CDR3 length: 13 amino acids. CDR1 and CDR2 from the germline V gene are KGHSH and LQKENI. CDR3 protein: CASSPLAQETQYF. The CDR3 region has the DNA TGTGCCAGCTCACCACTAGCGCAAGAGACCCAGTACTTC.

This clonotype occurred many times. V and J are TRBV28 and TRBJ1-5; no reliable D call. Germline V gives CDR1 MDHEN, CDR2 SYDVKM. V lost 5 bases and J lost 5, with 10 bases in between. This CDR3 is 13 amino acids long. The CDR3 DNA reads TGTGCCAGCAGTACTATTTCTTATCAGCCCCAGCATTTT. Translated: CASSTISYQPQHF. Looking up the rest from reference TRBV28 and TRBJ1-5 gives the full variable domain: DVKVTQSSRYLVKRTGEKVFLECVQDMDHENMFWYRQDPGLGLRLIYFSYDVKMKEKGDIPEGYSVSREKKERFSLILESASTNQTSMYLCASSTISYQPQHFGDGTRLSIL.

The genes are TRBV12-3 or TRBV12-4 and TRBJ2-1; unclear D gene. This CDR3 is 13 amino acids long. V dropped 2 bases and J dropped 4 bases, with 6 bases sitting between them. The CDR3 DNA is TGTGCCAGCAGTTTACAGGCGTACAATGAGCAGTTCTTC. Translated: CASSLQAYNEQFF.

This clonotype was counted only a few times. This sequence joins TRBV5-1 and TRBJ2-3, with 11 bases matching TRBD2. The CDR3 is made up of 16 amino acids. CDR1 SGHRS and CDR2 YFSETQ come from the germline V gene. V gave up 0 bases and J gave up 5 bases; unmatched junction bases: 5. This CDR3 reads CASSLGPSGRRDTQYF. DNA for the CDR3: TGCGCCAGCAGCTTGGGGCCTAGCGGGAGGAGAGATACGCAGTATTTT. The whole variable domain, remainder taken from reference TRBV5-1 and TRBJ2-3, is KAGVTQTPRYLIKTRGQQVTLSCSPISGHRSVSWYQQTPGQGLQFLFEYFSETQRNKGNFPGRFSGRQFSNSRSEMNVSTLELGDSALYLCASSLGPSGRRDTQYFGPGTRLTVL.

The chain's CDR3 is CASSLTGFNNEQFF. CDR3 coding DNA: TGTGCCAGCAGTTTGACAGGGTTCAACAATGAGCAGTTCTTC. This chain uses TRBV27 with TRBJ2-1; 7 bases match TRBD1. V was pared by 3 bases and J by 5 bases, with 4 bases of the junction left unmatched. Germline lookup yields CDR1 MNHEY and CDR2 SMNVEV (reference sequence). This CDR3 spans 14 amino acids.

This clonotype has a count of ten or more. The V call is TRBV7-9, the J call TRBJ2-1; 9 bases map to TRBD2. Per the germline V gene, CDR1 is SEHNR and CDR2 is FQNEAQ (reference sequence). V was clipped by 2 bases and J by 8 bases; unmatched bases: 13. CDR3 length: 17 residues. Here the CDR3 reads CASSLIDGGRAVDEQFF. The CDR3 DNA sequence: TGTGCCAGCAGCTTAATCGACGGCGGGAGGGCCGTTGATGAGCAGTTCTTC.

This clonotype was seen more than once but under ten times. CDR3 bases: TGTGCCAGCAGAACCGGGACAGGGGTCCCCTACGAGCAGTACTTC. It is translated as CASRTGTGVPYEQYF. The chain uses TRBV7-2 and TRBJ2-7; 10 nucleotides align to TRBD1. Germline-derived CDR1 and CDR2 are SGHTA and FQGNSA. The CDR3 consists of 15 residues. With 6 bases clipped from V and 2 bases from J, the junction kept 7 bases outside the gene matches.

In this sample, this clonotype turned up many times. The chain employs TRBV12-3 or TRBV12-4 and TRBJ2-5, with TRBD2 as a possible D gene (6 bases). The CDR3 spans 13 residues. V was clipped by 6 bases and J by 5 bases, with 13 bases between them. The CDR3: CASSGPGEETQYF. The CDR3 DNA is TGTGCCAGCAGCGGTCCGGGAGAGGAGACCCAGTACTTC.